This T cell receptor beta chain was retrieved from a study of identical twins. TCRdb re-analysed the 5' RACE reads in MiXCR, keeping a single row per CDR3 protein. The sample includes 500,000 to 650,000 distinct CDR3 sequences, more than 20% of them seen just once. Trimming cost V 7 bases and J 4 bases; bases outside gene matches: 3. This CDR3 contains 14 residues. CDR1 LNHDA and CDR2 SQIVND come from the germline V gene (reference sequence). This same sample was also part of a study on yellow fever vaccine responses in identical twins.

V and J are TRBV19 and TRBJ2-2, with TRBD1 identical over 10 bases. The clonotype originates from a woman aged 18-29 years in good health. Specimen: CD4+ T cells sorted from blood. The CDR3 reads CASMRQGATGELFF. The CDR3 DNA reads TGTGCCAGTATGCGACAGGGGGCCACCGGGGAGCTGTTTTTT.